This TCR beta chain was identified during a study of CD8 T cells in Susac syndrome. At the level of the study: Susac syndrome patients were untreated, on corticosteroids with some adding intravenous immunoglobulin, or on intravenous immunoglobulin only. Study observations and caveats: As the study acknowledged, the number of individuals who were part of its TCR sequencing and HLA analysis was relatively small. Roughly 5 Susac-specific public clones appeared in CD8+ TEMRA repertoires, and around 16 in total CD8+ repertoires.

Comment on this clonotype: The antigen remains unidentified.

RNA in amounts of about 0.45 to 1 ug was reverse transcribed with random hexamers. Amplification of TCR beta CDR3 was carried out by immunoSEQ multiplex PCR, which covered 54 Vbeta and 13 Jbeta segments. Each CDR3 protein is one row after TCRdb ran MiXCR on the immunoSEQ multiplex PCR reads. Altogether fewer than 85,000 distinct CDR3 sequences are present, more than 85% being singletons, with the ten largest covering roughly 0.46%. CDR1 and CDR2 from the germline V gene are SGDLS and YYNGEE. The CDR3 is 14 residues long. The J segment lost 5 bases and the V segment lost 3 bases, leaving 6 bases of the junction unmatched.

Source material: CD8+ T cells from PBMCs. The receptor was derived from a human donor with Susac syndrome. J is TRBJ2-5 and V is TRBV9, with 8 bases identical to TRBD1. In nucleotides, the CDR3 is TGTGCCAGCAGCGCCGGACAGGGATGGGAGACCCAGTACTTC. Residues: CASSAGQGWETQYF.